Reported below is one T cell receptor (beta chain). Its antigen is not known. CDR1 is LNHDA and CDR2 is SQIVND in the germline V gene (reference sequence). V lost 2 bases and J lost 15; bases outside the gene matches: 21. CDR3 length: 17 residues. These data belong to a study of lymphopenia after photon versus proton radiotherapy. TCRdb keeps only in-frame clones here, not all; method: immunoSEQ multiplex PCR. The sample shows approximately 80,000 clones, approximately 82% of them seen only once. Study-wide results and limits: Proton therapy kept repertoires fairly stable, unlike photons, which gained effector/memory cells.

This chain links TRBV19 with TRBJ2-1; 8 bases match TRBD2. The clonotype comes from a man in his 60s with pancreatic cancer. The sequencing here drew on peripheral blood, taken from a patient treated with proton-based radiotherapy. The CDR3 region has the DNA TGTGCCAGTAGTATACGCTACCCTTTTTCGCGGGAGGCCCCCCCGTTCTTC. It is translated as CASSIRYPFSREAPPFF.